These 23 T cell receptor beta chains came from one sample sequenced in a study of CD8 T cells in Susac syndrome. It was with random hexamers that 0.5 to 1 ug RNA was reverse transcribed. TCRdb fed the immunoSEQ multiplex PCR reads into MiXCR, producing one record per CDR3 protein. The table lists some 300,000 distinct CDR3 sequences, 85% of them singletons. The specimen sequenced was CD8+ T cells from PBMCs. The receptors here all came from a human donor with multiple sclerosis.

This CDR3 reads CASSLKSGLGTDTQYF. CDR3 nucleotides: TGTGCCAGCAGCTTAAAGTCAGGATTAGGTACAGATACGCAGTATTTT. The chain recombines TRBV7-8 with TRBJ2-3; D unresolved. This CDR3 is built from 16 residues. The V gene lost 2 bases and the J gene lost 3 bases, with 15 bases spanning the gap. CDR1 SGHVS and CDR2 FQNEAQ come from the germline V gene.

The chain links TRBV13 to TRBJ2-1; 9 bases align to TRBD1. CDR1 and CDR2 (germline): PRHDT, FYEKMQ (reference sequence). This CDR3 is 15 amino acids long. J was trimmed by 8 bases and V by 4 bases; bases with no gene match: 9. Here the CDR3 reads CASSSDQDRGDEQFF. The CDR3 DNA reads as TGTGCCAGCAGCTCCGACCAGGACAGGGGTGATGAGCAGTTCTTC. The full variable domain, in which reference TRBV13 and TRBJ2-1 provide the parts outside the CDR3, is AAGVIQSPRHLIKEKRETATLKCYPIPRHDTVYWYQQGPGQDPQFLISFYEKMQSDKGSIPDRFSAQQFSDYHSELNMSSLELGDSALYFCASSSDQDRGDEQFFGPGTRLTVL.

This chain joins TRBV25-1 and TRBJ2-1, with 7 nucleotides matching TRBD2. The CDR3 has 11 amino acids. V shed 4 bases, J shed 13 bases, and the junction held 4 bases outside the gene matches. Germline assignment: CDR1 MGHDK and CDR2 SYGVNS. CDR3 nucleotide sequence: TGTGCCAGCAGTGGGGGAGGGCCCCAGTTCTTC. Its protein product is CASSGGGPQFF. Filled out from reference TRBV25-1 and TRBJ2-1, the complete variable domain reads EADIYQTPRYLVIGTGKKITLECSQTMGHDKMYWYQQDPGMELHLIHYSYGVNSTEKGDLSSESTVSRIRTEHFPLTLESARPSHTSQYLCASSGGGPQFFGPGTRLTVL.

In the case of this clonotype: One end of the junction fails to match germline, which may point to a read error. The chain employs TRBV12-3 or TRBV12-4 and TRBJ2-1; 8 bases align to TRBD1. The length of the CDR3 is 12 residues. The CDR3 bases are TGTGCCAGCAGTTTACGCGACAGGGGAGGAATCTTC. It specifies CASSLRDRGGIF.

The DNA for the CDR3 is TGTGCCAGCAGTTTCGTTGCGTACACTGAAGCTTTCTTT. It codes for CASSFVAYTEAFF. The V gene is TRBV28, the J gene TRBJ1-1; D is undetermined. V dropped 3 bases and J dropped 3 bases, with 8 bases sitting between them. The V gene's germline CDR1 is MDHEN and CDR2 SYDVKM. CDR3 size: 13 residues.

The gene calls are TRBV19 and TRBJ2-1; 7 bases fit TRBD2. CDR3 length: 15 amino acids. CDR1 and CDR2 (germline): LNHDA, SQIVND (reference sequence). The trim removed 1 base at V and 3 bases at J, leaving 3 bases unmatched. The CDR3, as DNA: TGTGCCAGTAGTATAGCGGGAGGATACTACAATGAGCAGTTCTTC. Protein sequence: CASSIAGGYYNEQFF.

This clonotype was counted a few times. The chain carries TRBV5-4 and TRBJ2-1; 10 bases line up with TRBD2. The CDR3 contains 14 residues. V trimming: 4 bases; J trimming: 12 bases; junction bases outside the gene matches: 10. Germline-derived CDR1 and CDR2 are SGHNT and YYREEE (reference sequence). In DNA form, the CDR3 reads TGTGCCAGCAGCCTCGGGACTAGCGTTCGTGCGCAGTTCTTC. It specifies CASSLGTSVRAQFF.

The CDR3 DNA is TGTGCCAGCGAAGGCCCGACGGACCGGAACACTGAAGCTTTCTTT. Translating it yields CASEGPTDRNTEAFF. The chain is built from TRBV11-1 and TRBJ1-1, with D uncertain. Germline CDR1 SGHAT, CDR2 FQDESV (reference sequence). V lost 8 bases and J 1 base, leaving 17 bases between the germline ends. The CDR3 sequence is 15 residues long.

The V and J genes are TRBV6-5 and TRBJ2-5; D gene unclear. The CDR3 is 14 residues long. The germline gives CDR1 MNHEY, CDR2 SVGAGI. With 0 bases removed from V and 2 bases from J, the gap between germline ends came to 7 bases. The CDR3 sequence is CASSYSLAQETQYF. The CDR3 region has the DNA TGTGCCAGCAGTTACTCTTTAGCTCAAGAGACCCAGTACTTC.

J is TRBJ1-1 and V is TRBV29-1; D perhaps matches TRBD1 (6 bases). Germline-derived CDR1 and CDR2 are SQVTM and ANQGSEA. The CDR3 length is 12 residues. The V end was cut by 4 bases, the J end by 1 base, with 7 bases between. The chain's CDR3 is CSVVTGNTEAFF. The DNA of the CDR3 is TGCAGCGTTGTGACAGGGAACACTGAAGCTTTCTTT.

The chain joins TRBV28 to TRBJ2-7; TRBD1 is a possible D gene (5 bases). The germline CDR1 and CDR2 sequences are MDHEN and SYDVKM. The ends were cut back, 6 bases at V and 2 bases at J, with 11 bases in the middle. The CDR3 covers 13 residues. The CDR3 is CASSTRETYEQYF. The DNA of the CDR3 is TGTGCCAGCAGCACCAGGGAAACCTACGAGCAGTACTTC. Full variable domain (missing parts from reference TRBV28 and TRBJ2-7): DVKVTQSSRYLVKRTGEKVFLECVQDMDHENMFWYRQDPGLGLRLIYFSYDVKMKEKGDIPEGYSVSREKKERFSLILESASTNQTSMYLCASSTRETYEQYFGPGTRLTVT.

The CDR3 region is CASSFGTDLKEQYF. In nucleotides, the CDR3 is TGTGCCAGCAGCTTCGGGACGGACCTTAAGGAGCAGTACTTC. The chain combines TRBV13 with TRBJ2-7; D possibly uses TRBD1 or TRBD2 (5 bases each). The CDR3 totals 14 residues. Germline CDR1 PRHDT, CDR2 FYEKMQ (reference sequence). Trimming cost V 3 bases and J 7 bases, with 16 bases left between them. Full variable domain (outside the CDR3, taken from reference TRBV13 and TRBJ2-7): AAGVIQSPRHLIKEKRETATLKCYPIPRHDTVYWYQQGPGQDPQFLISFYEKMQSDKGSIPDRFSAQQFSDYHSELNMSSLELGDSALYFCASSFGTDLKEQYFGPGTRLTVT.

The gene calls are TRBV6-1 and TRBJ1-3, with D perhaps matching TRBD1 (5 bases). Germline V gene data show CDR1 as MNHNS and CDR2 as SASEGT. The CDR3 has 16 amino acids. The V and J ends lost 6 bases and 0 bases respectively, with 15 bases between them. The CDR3 region is CASSPRAGTSGNTIYF. The CDR3 nucleotides read TGTGCCAGCAGCCCCCGAGCGGGGACCTCTGGAAACACCATATATTTT.

The chain combines TRBV19 with TRBJ2-7, with 7 bases identical to TRBD2. CDR1 is LNHDA and CDR2 is SQIVND in the germline V gene (reference sequence). The junction had 7 bases not matched to a gene; V was cut back by 5 bases and J by 0 bases. The CDR3 has 15 residues. The CDR3 region has the DNA TGTGCCAGTAGTGCGGGGGTCCGGGGCTCCTACGAGCAGTACTTC. It is translated as CASSAGVRGSYEQYF.

This chain uses TRBV29-1 with TRBJ2-2; 7 bases map to TRBD1. Germline CDR1 reads SQVTM; CDR2 reads ANQGSEA. The CDR3 runs 15 residues. The trim removed 0 bases at V and 1 base at J, leaving 2 bases unmatched. CDR3 sequence: CSVEDRDRNTGELFF. For the CDR3, the DNA is TGCAGCGTTGAAGACCGGGACAGGAACACCGGGGAGCTGTTTTTT.

The rearrangement joins TRBV6-5 to TRBJ2-7; 7 bases are shared with TRBD1. The CDR3 totals 13 residues. From germline, CDR1 is MNHEY and CDR2 SVGAGI. The V segment lost 6 bases and the J segment 5 bases; nucleotides outside the gene matches: 7. CDR3 residues: CASSSGTVDEQYF. CDR3 bases: TGTGCCAGCAGCTCCGGGACAGTGGACGAGCAGTACTTC.

The V call is TRBV6-2 or TRBV6-3, the J call TRBJ2-3; D not resolved. This CDR3 spans 14 amino acids. Germline CDR1 is MNHEY and CDR2 is SVGEGT. V lost 4 bases and J 1 base, leaving 9 bases between the germline ends. CDR3 sequence reads: CASSLDGRTDTQYF. In DNA, the CDR3 is TGTGCCAGCAGTTTGGACGGACGCACAGATACGCAGTATTTT.

This rearrangement joins TRBV14 to TRBJ2-7; 9 positions match TRBD1. V gave up 2 bases and J gave up 6 bases; unmatched junction bases: 14. CDR1 and CDR2 (germline): SGHDN, FVKESK. This CDR3 contains 17 residues. CDR3 sequence reads: CASSQLPGQGKIGEQYF. CDR3 bases: TGTGCCAGCAGCCAACTACCGGGACAGGGTAAAATCGGCGAGCAGTACTTC.

The chain employs TRBV9 and TRBJ2-7; D is possibly TRBD1 (6 bases). V was trimmed by 4 bases and J by 2 bases, leaving 13 bases between them. Germline V gives CDR1 SGDLS, CDR2 YYNGEE. The CDR3 spans 14 residues. The CDR3 sequence is CASSPGVPTYEQYF. The CDR3 DNA is TGTGCCAGCAGCCCAGGGGTTCCCACCTACGAGCAGTACTTC.

The rearrangement joins TRBV7-9 to TRBJ2-3; TRBD2 aligns across 7 bases. Germline CDR1 and CDR2: SEHNR and FQNEAQ (reference sequence). Trimming took 7 bases from V and 4 from J; bases not matched to a gene: 20. This CDR3 spans 18 amino acids. The CDR3 sequence is CASTLPLRAGASPDTQYF. The CDR3, as DNA: TGTGCCAGCACCCTTCCCCTAAGGGCGGGAGCTTCACCAGATACGCAGTATTTT.

Worth noting for this clonotype: One junction end disagrees with the germline gene, perhaps due to a read error. The chain recombines TRBV27 with TRBJ2-1; 7 bases are shared with TRBD1. Germline V gene lookup returns CDR1 MNHEY and CDR2 SMNVEV (reference sequence). The CDR3 covers 15 residues. CDR3 DNA sequence: TGTGCCAGCAGTTTAGGGACAGTCGGCTACAGTGAGCAGTTCTTC. This codes for CASSLGTVGYSEQFF.

This clonotype was detected only once. The chain couples TRBV19 to TRBJ2-1; 7 bases map to TRBD2. The CDR3 totals 15 residues. CDR1 and CDR2 (germline): LNHDA, SQIVND (reference sequence). After removal of 8 bases from V and 2 bases from J, the junction contained 9 bases not matched to a gene. The CDR3 DNA follows: TGTGCCAGTCTAGACAGCGGGGCGGCCTACAATGAGCAGTTCTTC. Translation gives CASLDSGAAYNEQFF.

This clonotype has a single count. The V gene is TRBV19, the J gene TRBJ1-1; D might be TRBD1 (6 bases). This CDR3 spans 15 amino acids. Germline CDR1 and CDR2: LNHDA and SQIVND (reference sequence). V lost 5 bases, J lost 1 base, and 14 bases lay in between. The DNA for the CDR3 is TGTGCCAGTAGTGTAAAGGGGGTCACGAACACTGAAGCTTTCTTT. This sequence encodes CASSVKGVTNTEAFF.